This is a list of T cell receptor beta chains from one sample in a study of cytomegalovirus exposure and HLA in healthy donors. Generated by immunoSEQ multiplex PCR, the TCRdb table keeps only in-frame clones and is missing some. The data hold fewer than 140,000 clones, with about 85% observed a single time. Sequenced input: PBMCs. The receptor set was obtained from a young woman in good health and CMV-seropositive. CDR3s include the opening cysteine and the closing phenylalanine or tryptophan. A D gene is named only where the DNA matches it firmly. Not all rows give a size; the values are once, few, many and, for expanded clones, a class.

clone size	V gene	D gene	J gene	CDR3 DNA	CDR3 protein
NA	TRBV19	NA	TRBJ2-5	TGTGCCAGTAGTCTCACGGAGGGCATGGAGACCCAGTACTTC	CASSLTEGMETQYF
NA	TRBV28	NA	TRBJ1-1	TGTGCCAGCCAACCTGACACGACGAACACTGAAGCTTTCTTT	CASQPDTTNTEAFF
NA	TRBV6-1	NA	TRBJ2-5	TGTGCCAGCAGTGAAGAGGGACACTTACAAGAGACCCAGTACTTC	CASSEEGHLQETQYF
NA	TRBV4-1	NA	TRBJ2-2	TGCGCCAGCAGCCAAAGTTACTCGAACACCGGGGAGCTGTTTTTT	CASSQSYSNTGELFF
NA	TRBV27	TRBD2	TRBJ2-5	TGTGCCAGCAGCCCGCCGGGACTAGGAGCCCCTGGGGCCCAGTACTTC	CASSPPGLGAPGAQYF
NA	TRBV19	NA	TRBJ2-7	TGTGCCAGTAGTTCGACCGGGTCTAGCTACGAGCAGTACTTC	CASSSTGSSYEQYF
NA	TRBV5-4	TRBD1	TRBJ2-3	TGTGCCAGCAGCATCCCGGGACAGGGAGGCACAGATACGCAGTATTTT	CASSIPGQGGTDTQYF
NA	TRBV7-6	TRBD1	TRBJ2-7	TGTGCCAGCAGCCGGGGTGGACAGGGGGCTTCCTACGAGCAGTACTTC	CASSRGGQGASYEQYF
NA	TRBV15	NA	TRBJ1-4	TGTGCCACCAGCATCAAGGGGCTTGGTGAAAAACTGTTTTTT	CATSIKGLGEKLFF
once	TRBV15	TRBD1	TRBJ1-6	TGTGCCACCAGCAGAGATGGGACAGTCAATAATTCACCCCTCCACTTT	CATSRDGTVNNSPLHF
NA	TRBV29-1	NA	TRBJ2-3	TGCAGCGCTTCGCATAGCCCTCTTACAGATACGCAGTATTTT	CSASHSPLTDTQYF
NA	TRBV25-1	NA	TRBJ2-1	TGTGCCAGCAGTGAAGCAGTGTACAATGAGCAGTTCTTC	CASSEAVYNEQFF
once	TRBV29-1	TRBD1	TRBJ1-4	TGCAGCGTAGGACAGGGAACAGCCTCGCCACCTCGACACAATGAAAAACTGTTTTTT	CSVGQGTASPPRHNEKLFF
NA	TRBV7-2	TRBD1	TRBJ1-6	TGTGCCAGCAGCTTAGTAGGGACAGGGTTGAATTCACCCCTCCACTTT	CASSLVGTGLNSPLHF
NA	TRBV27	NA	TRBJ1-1	TGTGCCAGCAGTTCCCCTGGACAGCCATTCATGAACACTGAAGCTTTCTTT	CASSSPGQPFMNTEAFF
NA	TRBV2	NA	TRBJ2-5	TGTGCCAGCAATGCAGGCCTCCAAGAGACCCAGTACTTC	CASNAGLQETQYF
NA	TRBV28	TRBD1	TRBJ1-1	TGTGCCAGCAGTTCCCCTGGGGACAGGGTCGAAGCTTTCTTT	CASSSPGDRVEAFF
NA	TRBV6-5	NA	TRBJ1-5	TGTGCCAGCAGTTACTCGGCAGGGGATCAGCCCCAGCATTTT	CASSYSAGDQPQHF
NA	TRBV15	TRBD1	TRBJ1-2	TGTGCCACCAGCAGAGATAGGACAGGGGTGAACTATGGCTACACCTTC	CATSRDRTGVNYGYTF
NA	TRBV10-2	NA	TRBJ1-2	TGCGCCAGCCGACCAGGGGCAGGGTACTATGGCTACACCTTC	CASRPGAGYYGYTF
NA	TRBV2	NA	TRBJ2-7	TGTGCCAGCACCCCAGGACACCCCAGGGAGCAGTACTTC	CASTPGHPREQYF
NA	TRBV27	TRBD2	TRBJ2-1	TGTGCTACAGAGCGCTCGGGACTAGCCCTCAATGAGCAGTTCTTC	CATERSGLALNEQFF
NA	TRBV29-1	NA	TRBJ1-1	TGCAGCGTTGAAGGGAGGCAGAAAACTGAAGCTTTCTTT	CSVEGRQKTEAFF
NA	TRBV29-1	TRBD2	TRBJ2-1	TGCAGCGTTGAGAGGACTAGCGGGGCGTACAATGAGCAGTTCTTC	CSVERTSGAYNEQFF
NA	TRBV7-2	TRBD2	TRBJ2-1	TGTGCCAGCAGCCCGGGGAGGCAGCGGGGGTTCTTC	CASSPGRQRGFF
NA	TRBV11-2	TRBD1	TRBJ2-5	TGTGCCAGCAGCTCAAGGTCCGGACAGGGGGTTGGAGAGACCCAGTACTTC	CASSSRSGQGVGETQYF
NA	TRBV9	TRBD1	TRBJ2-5	TGTGCCAGCAGCGACCGGGACAGAGAAGAGACCCAGTACTTC	CASSDRDREETQYF
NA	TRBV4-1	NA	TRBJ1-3	TGCGCCAGCAATGGGGGGGAAGGAAACACCATATATTTT	CASNGGEGNTIYF
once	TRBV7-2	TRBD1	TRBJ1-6	TGTGCCAGCAGTTTCAGGGGGCGAGGAAATTCACCCCTCCACTTT	CASSFRGRGNSPLHF
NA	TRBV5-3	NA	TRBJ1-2	TGTGCCAGAAGCTTGGACGGGGGGAAGGGCTACACCTTC	CARSLDGGKGYTF
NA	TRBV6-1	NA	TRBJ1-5	TGTGCCAGCAGCTATTCAAGTGCGGATAATCAGCCCCAGCATTTT	CASSYSSADNQPQHF
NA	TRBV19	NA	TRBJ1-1	TGTGCCAGTAGTGCCGCCCCCGGGACACCGAACACTGAAGCTTTCTTT	CASSAAPGTPNTEAFF
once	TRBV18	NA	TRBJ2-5	TGTGCCAGCTCACCTGCCAGCCAAGAGACCCAGTACTTC	CASSPASQETQYF
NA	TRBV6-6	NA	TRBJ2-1	TGTGCCAGCAGTTACCGACTACAGGGCAATGAGCAGTTCTTC	CASSYRLQGNEQFF
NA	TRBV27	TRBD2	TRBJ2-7	TGTGCCAGCAGTTTATCCATAGCGGGGGACTACGAGCAGTACTTC	CASSLSIAGDYEQYF